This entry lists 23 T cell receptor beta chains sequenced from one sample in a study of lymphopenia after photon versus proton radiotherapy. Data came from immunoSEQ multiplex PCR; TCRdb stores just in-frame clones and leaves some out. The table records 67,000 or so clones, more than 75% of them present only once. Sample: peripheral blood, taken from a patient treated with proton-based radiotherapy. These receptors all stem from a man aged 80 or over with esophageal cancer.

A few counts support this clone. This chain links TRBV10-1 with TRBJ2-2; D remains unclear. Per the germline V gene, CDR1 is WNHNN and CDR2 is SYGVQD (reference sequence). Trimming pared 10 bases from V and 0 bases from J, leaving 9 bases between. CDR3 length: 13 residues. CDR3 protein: CATQRTNTGELFF. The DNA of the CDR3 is TGCGCCACCCAGCGTACGAACACCGGGGAGCTGTTTTTT.

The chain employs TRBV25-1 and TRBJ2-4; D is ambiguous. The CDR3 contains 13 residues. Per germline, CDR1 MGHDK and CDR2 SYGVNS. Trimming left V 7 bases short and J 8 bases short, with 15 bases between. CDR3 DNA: TGTGCCAGCACCCAGAAGTGGGGTGACATTCAGTACTTC. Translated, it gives CASTQKWGDIQYF.

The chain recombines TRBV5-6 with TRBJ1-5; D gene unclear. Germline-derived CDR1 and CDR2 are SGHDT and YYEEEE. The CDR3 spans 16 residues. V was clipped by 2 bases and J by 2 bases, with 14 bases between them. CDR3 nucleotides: TGTGCCAGCAGCTTTGGCGGTCCGATTGGCAATCAGCCCCAGCATTTT. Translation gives CASSFGGPIGNQPQHF.

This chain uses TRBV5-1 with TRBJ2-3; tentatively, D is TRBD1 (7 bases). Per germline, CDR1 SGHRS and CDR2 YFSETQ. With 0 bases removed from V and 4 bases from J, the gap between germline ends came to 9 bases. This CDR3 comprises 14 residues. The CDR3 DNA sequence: TGCGCCAGCAGCTTGGGCAGGGGGGCAGATACGCAGTATTTT. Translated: CASSLGRGADTQYF. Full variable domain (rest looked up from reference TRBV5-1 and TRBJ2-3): KAGVTQTPRYLIKTRGQQVTLSCSPISGHRSVSWYQQTPGQGLQFLFEYFSETQRNKGNFPGRFSGRQFSNSRSEMNVSTLELGDSALYLCASSLGRGADTQYFGPGTRLTVL.

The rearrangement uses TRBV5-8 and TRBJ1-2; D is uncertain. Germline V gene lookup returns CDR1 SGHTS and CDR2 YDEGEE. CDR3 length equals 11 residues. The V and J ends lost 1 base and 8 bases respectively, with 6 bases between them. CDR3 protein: CASSLFGGYTF. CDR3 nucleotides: TGTGCCAGCAGCTTGTTCGGGGGCTACACCTTC.

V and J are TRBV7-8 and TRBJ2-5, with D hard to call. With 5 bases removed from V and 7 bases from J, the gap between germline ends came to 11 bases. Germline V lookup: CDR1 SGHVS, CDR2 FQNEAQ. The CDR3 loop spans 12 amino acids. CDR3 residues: CASSPASPTQYF. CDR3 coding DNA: TGTGCCAGCAGCCCGGCGAGTCCGACCCAGTACTTC.

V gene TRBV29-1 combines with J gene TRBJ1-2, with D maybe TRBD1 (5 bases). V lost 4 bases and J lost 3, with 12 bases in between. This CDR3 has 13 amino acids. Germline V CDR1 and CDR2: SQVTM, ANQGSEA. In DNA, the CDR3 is TGCAGCGTTGTCGGGGGAATCGACTATGGCTACACCTTC. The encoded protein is CSVVGGIDYGYTF. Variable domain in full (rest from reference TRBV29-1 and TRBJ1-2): SAVISQKPSRDICQRGTSLTIQCQVDSQVTMMFWYRQQPGQSLTLIATANQGSEATYESGFVIDKFPISRPNLTFSTLTVSNMSPEDSSIYLCSVVGGIDYGYTFGSGTRLTVV.

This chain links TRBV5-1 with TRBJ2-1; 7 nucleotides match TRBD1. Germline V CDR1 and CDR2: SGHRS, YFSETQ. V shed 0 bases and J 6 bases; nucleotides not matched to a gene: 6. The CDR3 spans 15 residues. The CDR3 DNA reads TGCGCCAGCAGCTTGGGGCAGGGGGTTGGCAATGAGCAGTTCTTC. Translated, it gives CASSLGQGVGNEQFF.

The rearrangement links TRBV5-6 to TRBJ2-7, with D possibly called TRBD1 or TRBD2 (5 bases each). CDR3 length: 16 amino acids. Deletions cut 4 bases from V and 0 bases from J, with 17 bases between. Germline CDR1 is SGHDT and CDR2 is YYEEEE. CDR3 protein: CASSPPGTDISYEQYF. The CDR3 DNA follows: TGTGCCAGCAGCCCGCCCGGGACGGACATCTCCTACGAGCAGTACTTC.

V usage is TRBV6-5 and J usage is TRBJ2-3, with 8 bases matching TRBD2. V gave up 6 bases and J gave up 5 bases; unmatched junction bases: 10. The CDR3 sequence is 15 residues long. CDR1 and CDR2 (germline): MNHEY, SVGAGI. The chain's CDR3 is CASRLSGSTLDTQYF. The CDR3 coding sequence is TGTGCCAGCAGACTGAGCGGGAGCACTTTAGATACGCAGTATTTT.

The CDR3 DNA reads TGTGCCAGCAGCTTAGGAGGATTAAGCACAGATACGCAGTATTTT. Translating it yields CASSLGGLSTDTQYF. The chain joins TRBV7-3 to TRBJ2-3; weak D call: TRBD2 (5 bases). CDR1 and CDR2 from the germline V gene are SGHTA and FQGTGA. The ends were cut back, 2 bases at V and 0 bases at J, with 9 bases in the middle. CDR3 size: 15 residues.

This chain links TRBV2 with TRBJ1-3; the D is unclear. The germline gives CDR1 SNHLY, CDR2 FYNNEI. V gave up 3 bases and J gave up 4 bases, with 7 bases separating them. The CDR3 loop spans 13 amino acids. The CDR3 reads CASSESMGNTIYF. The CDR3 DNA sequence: TGTGCCAGCAGTGAGAGCATGGGAAACACCATATATTTT. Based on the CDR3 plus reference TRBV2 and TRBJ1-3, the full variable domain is EPEVTQTPSHQVTQMGQEVILRCVPISNHLYFYWYRQILGQKVEFLVSFYNNEISEKSEIFDDQFSVERPDGSNFTLKIRSTKLEDSAMYFCASSESMGNTIYFGEGSWLTVV.

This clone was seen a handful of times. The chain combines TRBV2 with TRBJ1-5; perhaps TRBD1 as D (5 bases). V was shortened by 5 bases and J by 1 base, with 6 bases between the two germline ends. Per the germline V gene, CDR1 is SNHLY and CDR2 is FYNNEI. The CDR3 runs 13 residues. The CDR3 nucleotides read TGTGCCAGCAGTTACAGGAGCAATCAGCCCCAGCATTTT. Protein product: CASSYRSNQPQHF.

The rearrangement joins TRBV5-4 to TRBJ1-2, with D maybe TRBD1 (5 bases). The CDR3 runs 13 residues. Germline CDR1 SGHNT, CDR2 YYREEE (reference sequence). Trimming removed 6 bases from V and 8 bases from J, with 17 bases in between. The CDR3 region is CASKTYLGGGYTF. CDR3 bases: TGTGCCAGCAAGACGTATCTCGGGGGGGGCTACACCTTC. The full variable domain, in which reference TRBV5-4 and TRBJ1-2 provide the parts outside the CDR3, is ETGVTQSPTHLIKTRGQQVTLRCSSQSGHNTVSWYQQALGQGPQFIFQYYREEENGRGNFPPRFSGLQFPNYSSELNVNALELDDSALYLCASKTYLGGGYTFGSGTRLTVV.

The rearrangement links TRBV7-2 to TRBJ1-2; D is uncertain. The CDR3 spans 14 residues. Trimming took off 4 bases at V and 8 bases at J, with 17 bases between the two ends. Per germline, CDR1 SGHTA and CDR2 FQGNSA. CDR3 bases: TGTGCCAGCAGCTCCTACGGGAGTCCTATGGGCTACACCTTC. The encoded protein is CASSSYGSPMGYTF.

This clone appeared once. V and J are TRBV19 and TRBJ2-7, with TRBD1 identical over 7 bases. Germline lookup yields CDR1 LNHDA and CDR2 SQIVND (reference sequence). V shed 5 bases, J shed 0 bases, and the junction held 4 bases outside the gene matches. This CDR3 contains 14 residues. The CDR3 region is CASSVQGDSYEQYF. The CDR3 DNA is TGTGCCAGTAGTGTCCAGGGGGACTCCTACGAGCAGTACTTC.

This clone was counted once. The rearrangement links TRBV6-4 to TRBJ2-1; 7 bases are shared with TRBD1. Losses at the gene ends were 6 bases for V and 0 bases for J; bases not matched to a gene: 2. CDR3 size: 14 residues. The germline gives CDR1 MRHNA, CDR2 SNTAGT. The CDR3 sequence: CASSPGGSYNEQFF. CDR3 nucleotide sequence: TGTGCCAGCAGCCCAGGGGGCTCCTACAATGAGCAGTTCTTC.

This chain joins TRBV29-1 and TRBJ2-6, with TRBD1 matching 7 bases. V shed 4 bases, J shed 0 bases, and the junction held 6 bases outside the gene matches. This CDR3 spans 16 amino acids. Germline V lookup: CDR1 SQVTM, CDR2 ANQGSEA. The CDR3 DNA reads TGCAGCGTTGTGGGGACAGCCGGCTCTGGGGCCAACGTCCTGACTTTC. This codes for CSVVGTAGSGANVLTF.

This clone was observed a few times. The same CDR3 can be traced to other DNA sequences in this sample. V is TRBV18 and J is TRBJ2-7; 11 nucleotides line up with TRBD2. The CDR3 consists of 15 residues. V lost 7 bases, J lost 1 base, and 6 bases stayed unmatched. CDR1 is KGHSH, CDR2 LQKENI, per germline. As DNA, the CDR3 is TGTGCCAGCTTCAAAGGACTAGCGGGTTCCTACGAGCAGTACTTC. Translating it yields CASFKGLAGSYEQYF. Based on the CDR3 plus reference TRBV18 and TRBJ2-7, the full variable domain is NAGVMQNPRHLVRRRGQEARLRCSPMKGHSHVYWYRQLPEEGLKFMVYLQKENIIDESGMPKERFSAEFPKEGPSILRIQQVVRGDSAAYFCASFKGLAGSYEQYFGPGTRLTVT.

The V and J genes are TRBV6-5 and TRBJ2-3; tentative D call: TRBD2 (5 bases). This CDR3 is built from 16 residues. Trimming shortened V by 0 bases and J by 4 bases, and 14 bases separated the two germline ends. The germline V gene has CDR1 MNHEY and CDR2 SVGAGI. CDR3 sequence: CASSYSSSVPSDTQYF. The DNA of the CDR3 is TGTGCCAGCAGTTACTCGAGTAGCGTCCCCTCAGATACGCAGTATTTT.

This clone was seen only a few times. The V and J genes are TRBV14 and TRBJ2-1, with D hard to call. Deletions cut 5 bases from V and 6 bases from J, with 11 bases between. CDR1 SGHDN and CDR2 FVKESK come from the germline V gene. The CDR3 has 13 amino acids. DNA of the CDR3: TGTGCCAGCAGCTTTAATTACCCCAATGAGCAGTTCTTC. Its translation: CASSFNYPNEQFF.

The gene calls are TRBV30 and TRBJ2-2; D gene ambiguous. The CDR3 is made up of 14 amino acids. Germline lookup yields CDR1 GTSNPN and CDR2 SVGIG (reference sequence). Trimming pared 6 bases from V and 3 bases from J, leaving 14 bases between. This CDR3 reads CACSRSEYTGELFF. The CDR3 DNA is TGTGCCTGTTCAAGGAGTGAGTACACCGGGGAGCTGTTTTTT. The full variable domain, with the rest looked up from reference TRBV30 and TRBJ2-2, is SQTIHQWPATLVQPVGSPLSLECTVEGTSNPNLYWYRQAAGRGLQLLFYSVGIGQISSEVPQNLSASRPQDRQFILSSKKLLLSDSGFYLCACSRSEYTGELFFGEGSRLTVL.

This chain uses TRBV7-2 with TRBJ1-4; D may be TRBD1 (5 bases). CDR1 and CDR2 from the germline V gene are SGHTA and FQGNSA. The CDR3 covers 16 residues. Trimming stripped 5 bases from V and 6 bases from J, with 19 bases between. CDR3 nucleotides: TGTGCCAGCAGCCAGCCGGATCGGGGGGTGGATGAAAAACTGTTTTTT. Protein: CASSQPDRGVDEKLFF.